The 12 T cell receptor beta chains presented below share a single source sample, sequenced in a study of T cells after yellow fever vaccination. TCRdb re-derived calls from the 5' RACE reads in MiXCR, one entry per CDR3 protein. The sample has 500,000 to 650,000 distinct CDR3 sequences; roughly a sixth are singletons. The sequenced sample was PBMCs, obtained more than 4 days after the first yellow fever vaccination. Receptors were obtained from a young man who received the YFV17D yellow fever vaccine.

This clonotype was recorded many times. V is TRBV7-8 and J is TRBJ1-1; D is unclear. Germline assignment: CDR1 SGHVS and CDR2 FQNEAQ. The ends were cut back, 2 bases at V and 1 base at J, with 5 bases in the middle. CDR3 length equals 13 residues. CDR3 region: CASSLIGNTEAFF. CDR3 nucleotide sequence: TGTGCCAGCAGCTTAATAGGGAACACTGAAGCTTTCTTT. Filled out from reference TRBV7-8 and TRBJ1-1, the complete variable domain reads GAGVSQSPRYKVAKRGQDVALRCDPISGHVSLFWYQQALGQGPEFLTYFQNEAQLDKSGLPSDRFFAERPEGSVSTLKIQRTQQEDSAVYLCASSLIGNTEAFFGQGTRLTVV.

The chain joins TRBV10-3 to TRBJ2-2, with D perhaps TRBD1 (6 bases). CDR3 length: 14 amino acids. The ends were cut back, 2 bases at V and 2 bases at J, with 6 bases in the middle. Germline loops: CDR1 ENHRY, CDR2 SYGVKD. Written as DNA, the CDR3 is TGTGCCATCAGTGAGGGGGGCAACACCGGGGAGCTGTTTTTT. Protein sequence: CAISEGGNTGELFF.

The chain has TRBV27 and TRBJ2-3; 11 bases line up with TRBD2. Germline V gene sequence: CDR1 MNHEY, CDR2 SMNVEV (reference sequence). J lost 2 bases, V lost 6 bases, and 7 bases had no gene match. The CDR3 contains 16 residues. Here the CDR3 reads CASSHASGGYTDTQYF. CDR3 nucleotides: TGTGCCAGCAGCCATGCTAGCGGGGGGTACACAGATACGCAGTATTTT.

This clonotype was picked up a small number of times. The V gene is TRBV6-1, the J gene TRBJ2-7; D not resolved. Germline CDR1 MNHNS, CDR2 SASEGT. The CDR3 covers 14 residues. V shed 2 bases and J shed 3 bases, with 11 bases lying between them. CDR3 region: CASSEPRTLYEQYF. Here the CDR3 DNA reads TGTGCCAGCAGTGAACCTCGGACCCTCTACGAGCAGTACTTC.

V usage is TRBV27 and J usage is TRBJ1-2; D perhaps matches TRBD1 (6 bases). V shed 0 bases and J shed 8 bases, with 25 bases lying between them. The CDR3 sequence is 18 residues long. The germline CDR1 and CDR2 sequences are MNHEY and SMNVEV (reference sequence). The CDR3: CASSLSPWGQGKEGGYTF. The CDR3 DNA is TGTGCCAGCAGTTTATCGCCTTGGGGCCAGGGGAAAGAAGGAGGCTACACCTTC.

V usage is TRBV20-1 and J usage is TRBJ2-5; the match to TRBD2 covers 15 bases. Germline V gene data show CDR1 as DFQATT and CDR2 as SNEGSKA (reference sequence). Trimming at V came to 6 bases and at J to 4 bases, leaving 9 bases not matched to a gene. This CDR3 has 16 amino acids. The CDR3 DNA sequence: TGCAGTGCCACGGGACTAGCGGGGGGAGGTAGAGAGACCCAGTACTTC. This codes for CSATGLAGGGRETQYF.

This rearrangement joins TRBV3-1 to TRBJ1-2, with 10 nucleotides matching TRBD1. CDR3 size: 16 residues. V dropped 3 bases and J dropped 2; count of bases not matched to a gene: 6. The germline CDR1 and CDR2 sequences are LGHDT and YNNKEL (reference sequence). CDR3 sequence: CASSQPGQGGNYGYTF. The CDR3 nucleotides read TGTGCCAGCAGCCAGCCCGGACAGGGGGGGAACTATGGCTACACCTTC.

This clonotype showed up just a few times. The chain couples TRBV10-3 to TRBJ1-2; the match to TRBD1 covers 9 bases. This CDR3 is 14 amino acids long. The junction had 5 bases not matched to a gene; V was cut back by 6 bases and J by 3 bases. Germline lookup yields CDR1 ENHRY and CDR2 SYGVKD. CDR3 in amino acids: CAIRGQGGDYGYTF. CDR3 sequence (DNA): TGTGCCATCAGGGGACAGGGAGGGGACTATGGCTACACCTTC.

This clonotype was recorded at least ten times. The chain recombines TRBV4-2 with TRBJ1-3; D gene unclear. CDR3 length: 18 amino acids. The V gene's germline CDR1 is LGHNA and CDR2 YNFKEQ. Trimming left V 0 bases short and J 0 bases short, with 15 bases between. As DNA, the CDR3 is TGTGCCAGCAGCCAAGAACGGTTGGTGGCTAACTCTGGAAACACCATATATTTT. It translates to CASSQERLVANSGNTIYF.

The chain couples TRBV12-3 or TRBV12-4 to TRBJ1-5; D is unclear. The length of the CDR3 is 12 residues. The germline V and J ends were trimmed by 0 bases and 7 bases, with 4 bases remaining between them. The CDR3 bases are TGTGCCAGCAGTTTAGCTCGACAGCCCCAGCATTTT. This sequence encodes CASSLARQPQHF.

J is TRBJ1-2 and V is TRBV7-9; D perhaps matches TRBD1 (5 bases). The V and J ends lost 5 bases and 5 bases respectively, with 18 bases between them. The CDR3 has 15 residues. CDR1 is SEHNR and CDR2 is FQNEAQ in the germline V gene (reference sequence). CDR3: CASSLGTDSNYGYTF. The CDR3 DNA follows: TGTGCCAGCAGCCTAGGGACCGACTCCAATTATGGCTACACCTTC.

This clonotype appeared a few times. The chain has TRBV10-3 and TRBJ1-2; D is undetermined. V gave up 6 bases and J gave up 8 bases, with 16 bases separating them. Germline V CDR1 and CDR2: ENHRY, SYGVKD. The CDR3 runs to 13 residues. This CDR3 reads CAIRGTEGRGYTF. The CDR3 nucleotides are TGTGCCATCAGGGGAACAGAAGGAAGGGGCTACACCTTC.